The rows below give T cell receptor beta chains drawn from one sample of a study of shared T cell receptors in the human thymus. Using immunoSEQ multiplex PCR, the repertoire was profiled, and TCRdb retains in-frame clones only, with some absent. The sample yields 640,000 or so clones, around 87% seen once. This same sample was also taken into another study, of human thymus T cells.

The material sequenced was thymocytes. The receptors originated from a boy in the first two years of life with a congenital heart defect. The CDR3 runs from the conserved cysteine through the conserved F or W. Each record gives: CDR3 length, V gene, D gene, clone size, J gene, CDR3 protein, CDR3 DNA. The D gene is left open where the match is weak. Only part of the rows carry a size: once, few, many, or a class if the clone is expanded.

length: 16
V: TRBV27
D: TRBD2
size: NA
J: TRBJ2-7
CDR3: CASSPETSGRAFEQYF
DNA: TGTGCCAGCAGTCCCGAGACTAGCGGGAGGGCCTTCGAGCAGTACTTC

length: 16
V: TRBV4-3
D: NA
size: NA
J: TRBJ2-7
CDR3: CASSQDSTRTHYEQYF
DNA: TGCGCCAGCAGCCAAGACAGTACAAGAACACACTACGAGCAGTACTTC

length: 15
V: TRBV6-5
D: TRBD1
size: NA
J: TRBJ1-2
CDR3: CASSYGGQAHYGYTF
DNA: TGTGCCAGTAGTTACGGCGGACAGGCCCATTATGGCTACACCTTC

length: 15
V: TRBV2
D: TRBD2
size: NA
J: TRBJ2-5
CDR3: CASSVLAGGQETQYF
DNA: TGTGCCAGCAGTGTCCTAGCGGGGGGCCAAGAGACCCAGTACTTC

length: 13
V: TRBV25-1
D: NA
size: once
J: TRBJ2-3
CDR3: CASSESGTDTQYF
DNA: TGTGCCAGCAGTGAATCGGGGACAGATACGCAGTATTTT

length: 18
V: TRBV10-3
D: NA
size: once
J: TRBJ2-4
CDR3: CAISDGESLASFKNIQYF
DNA: TGTGCCATCAGTGACGGAGAGAGTCTCGCTAGCTTCAAAAACATTCAGTACTTC

length: 11
V: TRBV9
D: NA
size: NA
J: TRBJ2-7
CDR3: CASSPPRGQYF
DNA: TGTGCCAGCAGCCCCCCAAGGGGGCAGTACTTC

length: 16
V: TRBV5-5
D: NA
size: NA
J: TRBJ2-7
CDR3: CASSKPNWGPSYEQYF
DNA: TGTGCCAGCAGCAAACCTAACTGGGGGCCCTCCTACGAGCAGTACTTC

length: 16
V: TRBV6-4
D: TRBD2
size: NA
J: TRBJ2-1
CDR3: CASSDSLASGYNEQFF
DNA: TGTGCCAGCAGTGACTCGTTGGCTAGCGGTTACAATGAGCAGTTCTTC

length: 18
V: TRBV12-5
D: NA
size: NA
J: TRBJ1-5
CDR3: CASGPSGTGTYSNQPQHF
DNA: TGTGCTAGTGGCCCCTCTGGAACAGGGACCTATAGCAATCAGCCCCAGCATTTT

length: 15
V: TRBV5-4
D: NA
size: NA
J: TRBJ2-1
CDR3: CASSYAGHSYNEQFF
DNA: TGTGCCAGCAGCTATGCAGGGCATTCCTACAATGAGCAGTTCTTC

length: 13
V: TRBV5-4
D: NA
size: NA
J: TRBJ1-1
CDR3: CASSLEQNTEAFF
DNA: TGTGCCAGCAGCTTGGAACAGAACACTGAAGCTTTCTTT

length: 14
V: TRBV29-1
D: NA
size: NA
J: TRBJ2-3
CDR3: CSVPRVFGTDTQYF
DNA: TGCAGCGTTCCCAGGGTGTTCGGCACAGATACGCAGTATTTT

length: 13
V: TRBV2
D: NA
size: NA
J: TRBJ1-4
CDR3: CASSGQVPEKLFF
DNA: TGTGCCAGCAGTGGCCAGGTCCCCGAAAAACTGTTTTTT

length: 14
V: TRBV6-1
D: TRBD1
size: NA
J: TRBJ1-1
CDR3: CASREDRKTTEAFF
DNA: TGTGCCAGCAGGGAGGACAGGAAGACCACTGAAGCTTTCTTT

length: 18
V: TRBV7-6
D: TRBD2
size: NA
J: TRBJ2-5
CDR3: CASRNWTSGERIPETQYF
DNA: TGTGCCAGCAGAAACTGGACTAGCGGGGAACGCATACCAGAGACCCAGTACTTC

length: 15
V: TRBV7-6
D: NA
size: NA
J: TRBJ1-5
CDR3: CASSLAYGRNQPQHF
DNA: TGTGCCAGCAGCTTAGCATATGGCCGCAATCAGCCCCAGCATTTT

length: 11
V: TRBV6-1
D: NA
size: NA
J: TRBJ2-1
CDR3: CASSGDNEQFF
DNA: TGTGCCAGCAGTGGAGACAATGAGCAGTTCTTC

length: 20
V: TRBV5-1
D: TRBD1
size: NA
J: TRBJ2-7
CDR3: CASSLENPGQGADSSYEQYF
DNA: TGCGCCAGCAGCTTGGAAAATCCGGGACAGGGGGCAGACAGCTCCTACGAGCAGTACTTC

length: 19
V: TRBV18
D: NA
size: NA
J: TRBJ1-1
CDR3: CASSPHNGILPSMNTEAFF
DNA: TGTGCCAGCTCACCACATAACGGGATTTTACCATCCATGAACACTGAAGCTTTCTTT

length: 13
V: TRBV28
D: NA
size: NA
J: TRBJ2-7
CDR3: CTSSTRVPYEQYF
DNA: TGTACCAGCAGTACCCGAGTACCCTACGAGCAGTACTTC

length: 15
V: TRBV11-2
D: TRBD1
size: once
J: TRBJ1-5
CDR3: CASSFGQGASQPQHF
DNA: TGTGCCAGCAGCTTTGGACAGGGGGCGAGTCAGCCCCAGCATTTT

length: 16
V: TRBV27
D: TRBD1
size: NA
J: TRBJ2-7
CDR3: CASSSYPGQGAGEQYF
DNA: TGTGCCAGCAGTTCATACCCGGGACAGGGGGCTGGCGAGCAGTACTTC

length: 14
V: TRBV10-2
D: TRBD1
size: NA
J: TRBJ2-7
CDR3: CASIRTGLDYEQYF
DNA: TGCGCCAGCATTAGGACAGGGTTAGACTACGAGCAGTACTTC

length: 15
V: TRBV7-2
D: NA
size: NA
J: TRBJ2-7
CDR3: CASGGHRRSSYEQYF
DNA: TGTGCCAGCGGGGGACACCGAAGGAGCTCCTACGAGCAGTACTTC

length: 14
V: TRBV6-5
D: TRBD2
size: NA
J: TRBJ2-7
CDR3: CASSAEERGSEQYF
DNA: TGTGCCAGCAGTGCCGAGGAGCGGGGCTCCGAGCAGTACTTC

length: 12
V: TRBV6-5
D: NA
size: NA
J: TRBJ1-2
CDR3: CASSYPGDGYTF
DNA: TGTGCCAGCAGTTACCCAGGGGATGGCTACACCTTC

length: 13
V: TRBV10-3
D: TRBD1
size: NA
J: TRBJ2-7
CDR3: CAITPTGEHEQYF
DNA: TGTGCCATCACTCCCACAGGGGAGCACGAGCAGTACTTC

length: 15
V: TRBV4-1
D: NA
size: NA
J: TRBJ1-6
CDR3: CASSQESDRDSPLHF
DNA: TGCGCCAGCAGCCAAGAGTCGGACAGAGATTCACCCCTCCACTTT

length: 16
V: TRBV14
D: TRBD2
size: NA
J: TRBJ2-1
CDR3: CASSQVRTSGTCEQFF
DNA: TGTGCCAGCAGCCAAGTCCGGACTAGCGGGACTTGTGAGCAGTTCTTC

length: 16
V: TRBV19
D: TRBD2
size: NA
J: TRBJ2-3
CDR3: CASNTRSGGNTDTQYF
DNA: TGTGCCAGTAACACACGAAGCGGGGGAAACACAGATACGCAGTATTTT

length: 16
V: TRBV6-5
D: NA
size: few
J: TRBJ2-2
CDR3: CASSYSLQGNTGELFF
DNA: TGTGCCAGCAGTTACTCACTACAGGGGAACACCGGGGAGCTGTTTTTT

length: 18
V: TRBV29-1
D: TRBD1
size: NA
J: TRBJ2-1
CDR3: CSVEGGTGWSLRYNEQFF
DNA: TGCAGCGTTGAAGGGGGGACAGGGTGGTCATTGAGGTACAATGAGCAGTTCTTC

length: 15
V: TRBV5-6
D: TRBD1
size: NA
J: TRBJ1-5
CDR3: CASSEGQGRNQPQHF
DNA: TGTGCCAGCAGCGAAGGACAGGGCCGCAATCAGCCCCAGCATTTT

length: 19
V: TRBV2
D: TRBD2
size: NA
J: TRBJ2-3
CDR3: CASSEGLAGGPSRPDTQYF
DNA: TGTGCCAGCAGTGAGGGACTAGCGGGGGGCCCTAGCCGCCCAGATACGCAGTATTTT

length: 15
V: TRBV2
D: TRBD1
size: NA
J: TRBJ1-4
CDR3: CASRGIDRGGEKLFF
DNA: TGTGCCAGCAGGGGGATTGACAGGGGGGGCGAAAAACTGTTTTTT

length: 13
V: TRBV29-1
D: NA
size: NA
J: TRBJ2-7
CDR3: CSAYDRSSYEQYF
DNA: TGCAGCGCTTACGACAGGAGCTCCTACGAGCAGTACTTC

length: 15
V: TRBV19
D: TRBD1
size: NA
J: TRBJ2-7
CDR3: CASSGAQGASVEQYF
DNA: TGTGCCAGTAGTGGCGCACAGGGGGCATCGGTCGAGCAGTACTTC

length: 15
V: TRBV4-1
D: TRBD2
size: once
J: TRBJ2-1
CDR3: CASSQVLAGVEEQFF
DNA: TGCGCCAGCAGCCAAGTCCTAGCGGGAGTGGAAGAGCAGTTCTTC

length: 15
V: TRBV28
D: TRBD2
size: NA
J: TRBJ2-7
CDR3: CASSKGGREGYEQYF
DNA: TGTGCCAGCAGCAAAGGGGGGCGGGAGGGATACGAGCAGTACTTC

length: 14
V: TRBV18
D: TRBD1
size: NA
J: TRBJ2-7
CDR3: CASSHGQGAYEQYF
DNA: TGTGCCAGCTCACACGGACAGGGTGCTTACGAGCAGTACTTC

length: 15
V: TRBV9
D: NA
size: NA
J: TRBJ2-1
CDR3: CASSSTSSTYNEQFF
DNA: TGTGCCAGCAGCTCTACTAGTTCTACCTACAATGAGCAGTTCTTC

length: 16
V: TRBV18
D: TRBD2
size: NA
J: TRBJ2-1
CDR3: CASSPPTSGRGNEQFF
DNA: TGTGCCAGCTCACCACCGACTAGCGGGAGAGGAAATGAGCAGTTCTTC

length: 18
V: TRBV11-2
D: NA
size: NA
J: TRBJ2-7
CDR3: CASSLDGIRGGATYEQYF
DNA: TGTGCCAGCAGCTTAGATGGAATTCGGGGCGGGGCAACTTACGAGCAGTACTTC

length: 16
V: TRBV27
D: TRBD2
size: once
J: TRBJ2-1
CDR3: CASTPGLAGVGSEQFF
DNA: TGTGCCAGCACCCCGGGACTAGCGGGAGTCGGAAGTGAGCAGTTCTTC

length: 16
V: TRBV12-5
D: TRBD1
size: NA
J: TRBJ2-1
CDR3: CASGLGAGGRSNEQFF
DNA: TGTGCTAGTGGTTTGGGAGCAGGGGGAAGGAGCAATGAGCAGTTCTTC

length: 16
V: TRBV4-1
D: NA
size: NA
J: TRBJ1-4
CDR3: CASSQDIGQGPGKLFF
DNA: TGCGCCAGCAGCCAAGATATCGGGCAGGGGCCGGGAAAACTGTTTTTT

length: 14
V: TRBV6-5
D: NA
size: once
J: TRBJ1-5
CDR3: CASSPRDSHQPQHF
DNA: TGTGCCAGCAGTCCTCGGGACTCACATCAGCCCCAGCATTTT

length: 17
V: TRBV4-3
D: TRBD2
size: NA
J: TRBJ2-7
CDR3: CASSPRTGTSGSYEQYF
DNA: TGCGCCAGCAGCCCGCGAACGGGGACTAGCGGGAGTTACGAGCAGTACTTC

length: 17
V: TRBV5-6
D: NA
size: NA
J: TRBJ2-1
CDR3: CASSNIETGWSYNEQFF
DNA: TGTGCCAGCAGCAACATTGAGACAGGTTGGTCCTACAATGAGCAGTTCTTC

length: 13
V: TRBV25-1
D: NA
size: NA
J: TRBJ1-1
CDR3: CASSARQRTEAFF
DNA: TGTGCCAGCAGTGCAAGACAGCGCACTGAAGCTTTCTTT

length: 15
V: TRBV5-4
D: TRBD2
size: NA
J: TRBJ2-1
CDR3: CASSFSGRSYNEQFF
DNA: TGTGCCAGCAGCTTCAGCGGGAGATCCTACAATGAGCAGTTCTTC

length: 18
V: TRBV7-6
D: TRBD2
size: NA
J: TRBJ2-7
CDR3: CASSAPRDGREGPYEQYF
DNA: TGTGCCAGCAGCGCCCCCCGGGATGGGCGGGAGGGCCCGTACGAGCAGTACTTC

length: 15
V: TRBV11-2
D: TRBD2
size: NA
J: TRBJ2-1
CDR3: CASSFFRTSGRAMFF
DNA: TGTGCCAGCAGCTTCTTTCGGACTAGCGGGAGGGCGATGTTCTTC

length: 15
V: TRBV6-6
D: NA
size: few
J: TRBJ1-5
CDR3: CASSTRGASNQPQHF
DNA: TGTGCCAGCAGTACCCGGGGGGCTAGCAATCAGCCCCAGCATTTT

length: 14
V: TRBV30
D: NA
size: few
J: TRBJ1-3
CDR3: CAWSAKSSGNTIYF
DNA: TGTGCCTGGAGCGCGAAGAGCTCTGGAAACACCATATATTTT

length: 16
V: TRBV5-4
D: TRBD2
size: NA
J: TRBJ2-1
CDR3: CASSLPPGLAGNEQFF
DNA: TGTGCCAGCAGCTTACCCCCGGGACTAGCGGGGAATGAGCAGTTCTTC